Each of the 6 T cell receptor beta chains below was sequenced from the same sample in a study of cytomegalovirus exposure and HLA in healthy donors. Use of 60 Vbeta and 13 Jbeta primers characterized the PCR. Assay: immunoSEQ multiplex PCR; the TCRdb copy retains only in-frame clones and omits some. The repertoire includes roughly 130,000 clones, around four fifths of them detected once, and 11% sits in the top ten. Sequenced sample: PBMCs. The receptors here all came from a male donor in good health and CMV-seropositive.

The chain links TRBV19 to TRBJ2-5, with 10 bases identical to TRBD1. CDR3 length: 16 residues. CDR1 and CDR2 (germline): LNHDA, SQIVND (reference sequence). V was pared by 3 bases and J by 1 base, with 5 bases of the junction left unmatched. CDR3 protein: CASSIGTGASQETQYF. CDR3 in DNA: TGTGCCAGTAGTATCGGGACAGGGGCTAGCCAAGAGACCCAGTACTTC. The complete variable domain, with remaining parts taken from reference TRBV19 and TRBJ2-5, reads DGGITQSPKYLFRKEGQNVTLSCEQNLNHDAMYWYRQDPGQGLRLIYYSQIVNDFQKGDIAEGYSVSREKKESFPLTVTSAQKNPTAFYLCASSIGTGASQETQYFGPGTRLLVL.

Regarding this clone: A junction end diverges from the germline sequence, so it may reflect a read error. This sequence joins TRBV10-3 and TRBJ2-7; weak D call: TRBD2 (6 bases). CDR1 ENHRY and CDR2 SYGVKD come from the germline V gene. The CDR3 has 14 amino acids. The CDR3 nucleotides read TGTGCCATCAGTGCTTCAGCCTGGGCCCAGGAGGAGGGGTTC. Protein product: CAISASAWAQEEGF.

The chain recombines TRBV5-6 with TRBJ2-1; D is ambiguous. This CDR3 comprises 15 residues. With 6 bases removed from V and 0 bases from J, the gap between germline ends came to 13 bases. Germline V gene sequence: CDR1 SGHDT, CDR2 YYEEEE. The CDR3 loop reads CASTYLASSYNEQFF. The CDR3, as DNA: TGTGCCAGCACCTACCTCGCGAGCTCCTACAATGAGCAGTTCTTC.

This clone was seen a few times. The V call is TRBV9, the J call TRBJ2-3; perhaps TRBD2 as D (6 bases). This CDR3 has 16 residues. The V end lost 4 bases, the J end lost 2 bases, and 17 bases lay between the germline ends. Looked up from germline, CDR1 is SGDLS and CDR2 is YYNGEE. The CDR3 DNA reads as TGTGCCAGCAGCCCTCAGGAGGGGCCAAACACAGATACGCAGTATTTT. Protein: CASSPQEGPNTDTQYF.

The chain combines TRBV7-2 with TRBJ1-1, with 7 bases fitting TRBD1. Trimming cost V 5 bases and J 5 bases; bases outside gene matches: 5. Per the germline V gene, CDR1 is SGHTA and CDR2 is FQGNSA. The CDR3 consists of 13 residues. CDR3 DNA sequence: TGTGCCAGCAGCGGTATCAGGGGGACTGAAGCTTTCTTT. Protein: CASSGIRGTEAFF.

This clone has only a few counts. Sequence at one end of the junction differs from germline and may be a read error. The chain joins TRBV7-7 to TRBJ2-5; TRBD1 is a possible D gene (6 bases). CDR1 is SSHAT and CDR2 is FNYEAQ in the germline V gene (reference sequence). This CDR3 contains 15 residues. The CDR3 region has the DNA TGTGCTAGCAGCTCCAACAGGGCTTCACAAGAGACCCAGTACTTC. Translated, it gives CASSSNRASQETQYF.